A single sample is the source of the 21 T cell receptor beta chains below, sequenced in a study of T cells expressing NK-cell markers. TCRdb re-called the 5' RACE reads; one entry per CDR3 protein, DNA not given. This sample's clone table lists 450,000 to 600,000 distinct CDR3 sequences. Sequencing was done on a sample of blood T cells: a sorted CD56 or NKG2C T cell subset, CD4+ or CD8+ T cells, or bulk PBMC T cells (not recorded which). These receptors came from a man younger than 30 in good health.

The chain is built from TRBV6-1 and TRBJ2-5. The CDR3 totals 12 residues. CDR1 is MNHNS, CDR2 SASEGT, per germline. The CDR3 is CASSEQRETQYF.

This chain links TRBV5-1 with TRBJ2-1; lacking DNA, the TRBD2 call made by TCRdb goes unchecked. The CDR3 runs 18 residues. The germline gives CDR1 SGHRS, CDR2 YFSETQ. The CDR3 here is CASSQGLAGGPGPDEQFF. The full variable domain, with the rest looked up from reference TRBV5-1 and TRBJ2-1, is KAGVTQTPRYLIKTRGQQVTLSCSPISGHRSVSWYQQTPGQGLQFLFEYFSETQRNKGNFPGRFSGRQFSNSRSEMNVSTLELGDSALYLCASSQGLAGGPGPDEQFFGPGTRLTVL.

The V gene is TRBV5-1, the J gene TRBJ2-3; TCRdb picks TRBD1, but there is no DNA to check that call. From germline, CDR1 is SGHRS and CDR2 YFSETQ. This CDR3 region has 13 residues. The CDR3 region is CASSQGTTDTQYF. The full variable domain, with the rest looked up from reference TRBV5-1 and TRBJ2-3, is KAGVTQTPRYLIKTRGQQVTLSCSPISGHRSVSWYQQTPGQGLQFLFEYFSETQRNKGNFPGRFSGRQFSNSRSEMNVSTLELGDSALYLCASSQGTTDTQYFGPGTRLTVL.

The rearrangement uses TRBV5-1 and TRBJ2-1; TCRdb's D call, TRBD1, is unchecked because there is no DNA. The CDR3 is 17 amino acids. Per germline, CDR1 SGHRS and CDR2 YFSETQ. CDR3 region: CASSQGVESGTMNEQFF.

The rearrangement joins TRBV27 to TRBJ1-6. This CDR3 has 15 residues. Germline CDR1 is MNHEY and CDR2 is SMNVEV (reference sequence). The CDR3 spells CASSITPALYSPLHF.

The rearrangement links TRBV18 to TRBJ1-5; TCRdb lists TRBD1, though no DNA is available to test this call. This CDR3 comprises 16 residues. Germline V gene data show CDR1 as KGHSH and CDR2 as LQKENI. CDR3 amino acids: CASSPTGPYSNQPQHF.

The J gene is TRBJ2-1, the V gene TRBV29-1; TCRdb reports TRBD2, a call that lacks DNA to check it against. Germline values: CDR1 SQVTM, CDR2 ANQGSEA. The CDR3 extends over 14 amino acids. The CDR3 spells CSGLAGGIGNEQFF.

The rearrangement links TRBV10-3 to TRBJ2-1; absent DNA, TCRdb's TRBD2 call cannot be checked. CDR3 length equals 11 residues. Germline V gives CDR1 ENHRY, CDR2 SYGVKD. CDR3 sequence: CAIRGGGEQFF.

The rearrangement links TRBV25-1 to TRBJ1-5; the TCRdb D gene call, TRBD1, has no DNA to confirm it. Germline CDR1 MGHDK, CDR2 SYGVNS. The CDR3 covers 14 residues. The CDR3 protein is CASSPGQGIQPQHF.

V is TRBV7-2 and J is TRBJ1-5; TCRdb's D call, TRBD1, is unchecked because there is no DNA. The CDR3 has 15 residues. In germline, CDR1 is SGHTA, CDR2 FQGNSA. The CDR3 is CASSEGGGMNQPQHF.

The chain uses TRBV10-3 and TRBJ2-1. The CDR3 has 14 residues. The V gene's germline CDR1 is ENHRY and CDR2 SYGVKD. CDR3 loop: CAISDYYTNNEQFF.

The chain carries TRBV5-5 and TRBJ1-5; no DNA is available, so the TRBD1 call from TCRdb remains unchecked. The V gene's germline CDR1 is SGHKS and CDR2 YYEKEE (reference sequence). CDR3 size: 17 residues. CDR3 residues: CASSYGLRLGGNQPQHF. The whole variable domain, remainder taken from reference TRBV5-5 and TRBJ1-5, is DAGVTQSPTHLIKTRGQQVTLRCSPISGHKSVSWYQQVLGQGPQFIFQYYEKEERGRGNFPDRFSARQFPNYSSELNVNALLLGDSALYLCASSYGLRLGGNQPQHFGDGTRLSIL.

The chain carries TRBV24-1 and TRBJ2-1; TCRdb's D gene call, TRBD1, goes unchecked for lack of DNA. Per the germline V gene, CDR1 is KGHDR and CDR2 is SFDVKD. This CDR3 spans 13 amino acids. The CDR3 region is CATSRQGGNEQFF.

The V gene is TRBV5-5, the J gene TRBJ1-6; TCRdb calls TRBD1, which cannot be checked without DNA. The germline CDR1 and CDR2 sequences are SGHKS and YYEKEE (reference sequence). CDR3 size: 17 residues. The CDR3 is CASSQDRGRSYNSPLHF.

This chain connects TRBV24-1 to TRBJ1-1; no DNA is available, so the TRBD1 call from TCRdb remains unchecked. The CDR3 contains 13 residues. Germline values: CDR1 KGHDR, CDR2 SFDVKD. The CDR3 sequence: CATSDPADSRTFF.

The J gene is TRBJ2-5, the V gene TRBV10-3. The CDR3 has 15 amino acids. CDR1 ENHRY and CDR2 SYGVKD come from the germline V gene. The CDR3 loop reads CAISERNLPQETQYF.

The J gene is TRBJ1-2, the V gene TRBV7-6; the TCRdb D gene call, TRBD1, has no DNA to confirm it. The CDR3 runs 14 residues. Looked up from germline, CDR1 is SGHVS and CDR2 is FNYEAQ. The CDR3 loop reads CASSFQGGIYGYTF.

The chain couples TRBV12-3 or TRBV12-4 to TRBJ2-2; TCRdb's D call, TRBD1, is unchecked because there is no DNA. This CDR3 is 17 amino acids long. The CDR3 loop is CASEPGGWGLNTGELFF.

CDR3 residues: CATSGSSSYEQYF. V and J are TRBV24-1 and TRBJ2-7. The CDR3 runs to 13 residues. Germline values: CDR1 KGHDR, CDR2 SFDVKD.

The rearrangement links TRBV29-1 to TRBJ1-3. The germline gives CDR1 SQVTM, CDR2 ANQGSEA. The CDR3 is 13 amino acids. The CDR3 sequence: CSGVDNSGNTIYF.

The CDR3 region is CASSLGRSHLDIQYF. The chain couples TRBV28 to TRBJ2-4; lacking DNA, the TRBD2 call made by TCRdb goes unchecked. The CDR3 length is 15 residues. Looked up from germline, CDR1 is MDHEN and CDR2 is SYDVKM. Filled out from reference TRBV28 and TRBJ2-4, the complete variable domain reads DVKVTQSSRYLVKRTGEKVFLECVQDMDHENMFWYRQDPGLGLRLIYFSYDVKMKEKGDIPEGYSVSREKKERFSLILESASTNQTSMYLCASSLGRSHLDIQYFGAGTRLSVL.